This T cell receptor beta chain was identified during a study of blood T cell repertoires in COVID-19. Across the study: Researchers got acute and convalescent COVID-19 samples from the United States, Italy and Spain. PBMCs, B-cell-depleted T cells, or T cells provided the cDNA or gDNA that made up the material.

Original handling: Amplification with reference gene primers provided the estimates of nucleated cell counts. TCRdb's table, derived via immunoSEQ multiplex PCR, lists solely in-frame clones and lacks some. From that table come the V and J calls and clone size; the DNA was used to work out D and trimming. The sample includes over 250,000 clones, around nine tenths of them seen just once. The sequencing sample was made of peripheral blood. This receptor was identified in a man in his forties who had recovered from COVID-19.

The CDR3 region has the DNA TGTGCCAGCAGCCGAGCAACGGGAACGCTTTTCTCTGGAAACACCATATATTTT. Its protein is CASSRATGTLFSGNTIYF. The J gene is TRBJ1-3, the V gene TRBV4-2; no reliable D call. V was pared by 4 bases and J by 0 bases, with 19 bases between. Germline lookup yields CDR1 LGHNA and CDR2 YNFKEQ. The CDR3 has 18 amino acids.